One sample yielded the 8 T cell receptor beta chains listed below, sequenced in a study of CD8 T cells in ankylosing spondylitis. TCRdb redid the calling of the 5' RACE reads with MiXCR, one entry per CDR3 protein. This table holds some 240,000 distinct CDR3 sequences, less than 10% found once. The sequencing input was blood, either unsorted or a sorted T cell fraction (not recorded which). The origin of the receptors is a male donor with ankylosing spondylitis or in good health (not recorded which).

This clonotype has at least ten counts. The chain recombines TRBV7-2 with TRBJ1-2, with 7 bases that match TRBD1. There are 15 residues in the CDR3. CDR1 SGHTA and CDR2 FQGNSA come from the germline V gene. V dropped 5 bases and J dropped 8; count of bases not matched to a gene: 14. CDR3 loop: CASSANSGGNGGYTF. CDR3 coding DNA: TGTGCCAGCAGCGCCAATTCAGGGGGTAATGGAGGCTACACCTTC. Full variable domain (outside the CDR3, taken from reference TRBV7-2 and TRBJ1-2): GAGVSQSPSNKVTEKGKDVELRCDPISGHTALYWYRQSLGQGLEFLIYFQGNSAPDKSGLPSDRFSAERTGGSVSTLTIQRTQQEDSAVYLCASSANSGGNGGYTFGSGTRLTVV.

In this sample, this clonotype turned up many times. The CDR3 sequence is CASNRGNTGELFF. Written as DNA, the CDR3 is TGCGCCAGCAACAGGGGGAACACCGGGGAGCTGTTTTTT. The gene calls are TRBV5-1 and TRBJ2-2, with 7 bases matching TRBD1. The CDR3 extends over 13 amino acids. CDR1 and CDR2 from the germline V gene are SGHRS and YFSETQ. Trimming removed 6 bases from V and 1 base from J; junction bases left unmatched: 0.

This clonotype occurred many times. This chain uses TRBV5-6 with TRBJ2-5; D perhaps matches TRBD1 (6 bases). CDR3 length: 14 amino acids. Germline V gene sequence: CDR1 SGHDT, CDR2 YYEEEE. V was trimmed by 2 bases and J by 5 bases, leaving 13 bases between them. The CDR3 DNA reads TGTGCCAGCAGCTTCCGGGACAACTGGGAGACCCAGTACTTC. It specifies CASSFRDNWETQYF.

This clonotype has more than one count but fewer than ten. The rearrangement uses TRBV7-2 and TRBJ1-1; possibly TRBD1 for D (5 bases). The CDR3 length is 14 residues. Germline CDR1 is SGHTA and CDR2 is FQGNSA. V lost 5 bases, J lost 3 bases, and 13 bases lay in between. The CDR3 reads CASSPTKGHTEAFF. The CDR3 coding sequence is TGTGCCAGCAGCCCGACAAAGGGACACACTGAAGCTTTCTTT.

The gene calls are TRBV7-3 and TRBJ2-6; D may be TRBD1 (6 bases). Germline V gives CDR1 SGHTA, CDR2 FQGTGA. V lost 5 bases to trimming and J lost 1 base, with 12 bases between them. CDR3 length: 16 residues. CDR3 sequence (DNA): TGTGCCAGCAGCCCACAGGGCAGGTCTGGGGCCAACGTCCTGACTTTC. Amino acid sequence: CASSPQGRSGANVLTF.

This clonotype was recorded at least ten times. The CDR3 reads CASSLQTGPSYEQYF. The CDR3 nucleotides are TGTGCCAGCAGCTTACAGACAGGCCCCTCCTACGAGCAGTACTTC. The chain employs TRBV7-9 and TRBJ2-7; weak D call: TRBD1 (6 bases). This CDR3 has 15 residues. Per germline, CDR1 SEHNR and CDR2 FQNEAQ (reference sequence). V was pared by 2 bases and J by 0 bases, with 11 bases between.

This clonotype occurred many times. This chain connects TRBV19 to TRBJ1-4; D remains unclear. CDR1 LNHDA and CDR2 SQIVND come from the germline V gene (reference sequence). The CDR3 totals 16 residues. V was cut by 3 bases and J by 8 bases, with 19 bases left in between. CDR3 protein: CASSMVRAGLREKLFF. Written as DNA, the CDR3 is TGTGCCAGTAGTATGGTGAGGGCAGGATTAAGAGAAAAACTGTTTTTT.

CDR3 region: CSASPSGGAVTQYF. The CDR3 region has the DNA TGCAGTGCTAGTCCCAGCGGGGGGGCCGTTACGCAGTATTTT. The chain is built from TRBV20-1 and TRBJ2-3; 10 bases fit TRBD2. Germline V gives CDR1 DFQATT, CDR2 SNEGSKA (reference sequence). This CDR3 is 14 amino acids long. J was trimmed by 8 bases and V by 3 bases; bases with no gene match: 8.